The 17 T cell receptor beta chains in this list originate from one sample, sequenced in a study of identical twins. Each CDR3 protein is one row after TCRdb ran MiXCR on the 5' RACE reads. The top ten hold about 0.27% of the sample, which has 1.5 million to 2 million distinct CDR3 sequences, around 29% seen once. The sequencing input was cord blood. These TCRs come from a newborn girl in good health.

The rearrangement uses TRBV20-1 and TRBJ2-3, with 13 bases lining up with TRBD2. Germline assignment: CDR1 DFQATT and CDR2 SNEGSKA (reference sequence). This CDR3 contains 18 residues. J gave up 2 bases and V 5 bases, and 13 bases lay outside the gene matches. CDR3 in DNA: TGCAGTGCTCCCGGCACTAGCGGGGGGGCCTATAACACAGATACGCAGTATTTT. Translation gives CSAPGTSGGAYNTDTQYF.

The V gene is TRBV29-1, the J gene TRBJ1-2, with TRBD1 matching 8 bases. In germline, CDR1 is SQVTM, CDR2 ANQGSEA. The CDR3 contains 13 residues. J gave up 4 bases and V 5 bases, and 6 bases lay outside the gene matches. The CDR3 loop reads CSVPGQASYGYTF. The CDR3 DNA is TGCAGCGTTCCGGGACAGGCGAGCTATGGCTACACCTTC.

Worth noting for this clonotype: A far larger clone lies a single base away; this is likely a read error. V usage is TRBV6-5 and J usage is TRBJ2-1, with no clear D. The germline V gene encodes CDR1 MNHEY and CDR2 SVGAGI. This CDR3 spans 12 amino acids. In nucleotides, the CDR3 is TGTGCCAGCAGTGACTCCTACGATGAGCAGTTCTTC. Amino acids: CASSDSYDEQFF.

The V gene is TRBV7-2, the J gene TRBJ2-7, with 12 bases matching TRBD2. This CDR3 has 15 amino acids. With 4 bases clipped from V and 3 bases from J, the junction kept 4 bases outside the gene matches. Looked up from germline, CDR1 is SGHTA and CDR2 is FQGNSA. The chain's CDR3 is CASSSGLAGFYEQYF. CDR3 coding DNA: TGTGCCAGCAGCTCAGGACTAGCGGGGTTCTACGAGCAGTACTTC.

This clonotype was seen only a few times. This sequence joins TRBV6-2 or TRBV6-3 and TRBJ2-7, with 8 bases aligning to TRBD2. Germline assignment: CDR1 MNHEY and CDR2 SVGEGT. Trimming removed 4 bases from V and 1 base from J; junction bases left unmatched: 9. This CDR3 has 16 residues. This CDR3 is CASSWSGGPNSYEQYF. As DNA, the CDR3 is TGTGCCAGCAGTTGGAGCGGGGGCCCAAATTCCTACGAGCAGTACTTC.

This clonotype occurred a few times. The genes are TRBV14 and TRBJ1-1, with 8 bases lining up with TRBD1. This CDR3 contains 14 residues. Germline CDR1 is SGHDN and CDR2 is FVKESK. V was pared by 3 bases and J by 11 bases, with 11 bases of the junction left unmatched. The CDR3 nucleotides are TGTGCCAGCAGCCAGGACAGGGTGCGGGTTGGGGCTTTCTTT. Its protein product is CASSQDRVRVGAFF.

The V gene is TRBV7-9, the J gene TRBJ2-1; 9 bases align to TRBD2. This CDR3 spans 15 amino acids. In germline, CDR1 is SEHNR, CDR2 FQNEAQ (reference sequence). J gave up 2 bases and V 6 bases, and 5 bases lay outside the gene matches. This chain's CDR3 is CASRDSSGAYNEQFF. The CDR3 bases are TGTGCCAGCAGGGATTCTAGCGGGGCCTACAATGAGCAGTTCTTC.

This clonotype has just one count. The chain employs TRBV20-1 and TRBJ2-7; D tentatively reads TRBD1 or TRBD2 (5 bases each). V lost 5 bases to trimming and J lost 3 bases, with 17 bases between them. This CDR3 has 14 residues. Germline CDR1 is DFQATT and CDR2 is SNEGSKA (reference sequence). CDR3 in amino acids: CSAPLNRDGYEQYF. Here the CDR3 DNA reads TGCAGTGCTCCATTAAACCGGGACGGCTACGAGCAGTACTTC.

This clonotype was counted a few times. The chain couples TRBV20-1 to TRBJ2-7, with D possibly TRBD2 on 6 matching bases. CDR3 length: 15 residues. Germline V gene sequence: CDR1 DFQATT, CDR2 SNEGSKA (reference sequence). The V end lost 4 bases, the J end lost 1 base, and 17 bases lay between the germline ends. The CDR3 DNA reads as TGCAGTGCTAATTTTGCGGGACGTATATCCTACGAGCAGTACTTC. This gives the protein CSANFAGRISYEQYF.

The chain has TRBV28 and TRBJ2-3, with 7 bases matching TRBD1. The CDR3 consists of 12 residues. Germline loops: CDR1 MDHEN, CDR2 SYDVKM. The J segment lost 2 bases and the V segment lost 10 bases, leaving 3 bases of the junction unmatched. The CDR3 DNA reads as TGTGCCACTACAGGGGTCACAGATACGCAGTATTTT. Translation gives CATTGVTDTQYF.

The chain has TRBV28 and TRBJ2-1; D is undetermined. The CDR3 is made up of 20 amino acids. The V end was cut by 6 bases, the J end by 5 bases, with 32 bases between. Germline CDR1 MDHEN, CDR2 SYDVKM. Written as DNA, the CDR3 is TGTGCCAGCAGCGTCCCGACAAGAGGATTCCTAGGGTCCGACAACAATGAGCAGTTCTTC. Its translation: CASSVPTRGFLGSDNNEQFF.

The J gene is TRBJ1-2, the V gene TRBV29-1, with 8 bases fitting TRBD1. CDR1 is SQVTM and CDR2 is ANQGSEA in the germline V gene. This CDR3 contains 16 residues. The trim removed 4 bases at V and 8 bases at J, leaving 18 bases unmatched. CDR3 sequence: CSVVEQGGLITGGYTF. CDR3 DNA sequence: TGCAGCGTTGTGGAACAGGGGGGCTTGATCACCGGCGGCTACACCTTC.

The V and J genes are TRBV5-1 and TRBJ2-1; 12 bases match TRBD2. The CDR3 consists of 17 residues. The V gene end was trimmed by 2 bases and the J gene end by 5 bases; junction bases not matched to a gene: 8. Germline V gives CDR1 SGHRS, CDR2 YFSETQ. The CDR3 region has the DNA TGCGCCAGCAGCTTCCGACTAGCGGGAGTAAAGCACAATGAGCAGTTCTTC. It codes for CASSFRLAGVKHNEQFF.

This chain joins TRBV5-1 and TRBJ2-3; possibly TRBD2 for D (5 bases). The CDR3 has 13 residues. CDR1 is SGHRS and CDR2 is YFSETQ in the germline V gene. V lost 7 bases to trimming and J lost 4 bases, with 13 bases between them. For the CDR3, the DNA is TGCGCCAGCCGAGGGTTCCCGGCAGATACGCAGTATTTT. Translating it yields CASRGFPADTQYF.

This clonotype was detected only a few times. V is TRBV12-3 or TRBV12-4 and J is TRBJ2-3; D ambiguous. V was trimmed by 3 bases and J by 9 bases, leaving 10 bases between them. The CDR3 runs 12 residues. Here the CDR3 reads CASSLTQGTQYF. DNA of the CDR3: TGTGCCAGCAGTTTGACCCAAGGGACGCAGTATTTT.

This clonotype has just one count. Written as DNA, the CDR3 is TGTGCCAGCAGTAGGGACAGGGGGCATGGAAACACCATATATTTT. Protein: CASSRDRGHGNTIYF. This chain joins TRBV27 and TRBJ1-3; 12 bases match TRBD1. Germline V gene lookup returns CDR1 MNHEY and CDR2 SMNVEV (reference sequence). The CDR3 is 15 amino acids. J lost 3 bases, V lost 5 bases, and 2 bases had no gene match.

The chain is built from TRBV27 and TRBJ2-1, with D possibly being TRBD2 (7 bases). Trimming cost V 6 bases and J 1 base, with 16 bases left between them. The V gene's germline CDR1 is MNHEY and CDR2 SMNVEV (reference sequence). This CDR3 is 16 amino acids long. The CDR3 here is CASRRGQGGSYNEQFF. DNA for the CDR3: TGTGCCAGCAGGCGGGGGCAGGGTGGGTCCTACAATGAGCAGTTCTTC.